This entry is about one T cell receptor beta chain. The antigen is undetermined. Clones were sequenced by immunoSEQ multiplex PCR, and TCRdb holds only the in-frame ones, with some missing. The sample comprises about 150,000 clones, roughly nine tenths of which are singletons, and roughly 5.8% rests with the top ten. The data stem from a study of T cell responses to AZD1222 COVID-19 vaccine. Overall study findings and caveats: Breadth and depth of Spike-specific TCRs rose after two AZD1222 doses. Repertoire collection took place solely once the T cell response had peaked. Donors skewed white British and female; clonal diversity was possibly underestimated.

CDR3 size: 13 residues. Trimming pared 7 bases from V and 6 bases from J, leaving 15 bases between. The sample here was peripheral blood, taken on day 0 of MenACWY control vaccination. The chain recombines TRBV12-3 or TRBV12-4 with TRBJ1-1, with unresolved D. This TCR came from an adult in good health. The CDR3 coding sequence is TGTGCCAGCACCCGGACCAGAGGCGCTGAAGCTTTCTTT. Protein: CASTRTRGAEAFF.